This T cell receptor (beta chain) was recorded in a study of Ad26.COV2.S vaccination and SARS-CoV-2 variants. Findings and caveats of the study: TCR breadth and depth analyses may have underestimated total T cell responses.

Germline values: CDR1 LNHDA, CDR2 SQIVND (reference sequence). V lost 3 bases and J lost 0, with 12 bases in between. The CDR3 loop spans 17 amino acids. About this clone itself: Its cognate antigen is unknown.

Measured with immunoSEQ multiplex PCR; TCRdb has only the in-frame clones, and not every one. The table records hundreds of thousands of clones, under 95% of them present only once. The source is a human donor who had recovered from COVID-19. The chain carries TRBV19 and TRBJ2-6; a possible D gene is TRBD1 (5 bases). Here the sequenced sample was peripheral blood, taken after recovery from COVID-19. Here the CDR3 DNA reads TGTGCCAGTAGTATCCTACTAACAGGCTCTGGGGCCAACGTCCTGACTTTC. Translating it yields CASSILLTGSGANVLTF.